This T cell receptor beta chain was captured by sequencing in a study of T cell responses to AZD1222 COVID-19 vaccine. This clone was observed a handful of times. Its specificity is not known. CDR1 and CDR2 (germline): SGHTS, YDEGEE. This CDR3 region has 13 residues. Trimming stripped 7 bases from V and 1 base from J, with 12 bases between. Whole-study findings and limits: At baseline, just five to seven AZD1222 recipients tested seropositive. Spike-wide coverage was observed for vaccine-associated CD4 TCRs, with dominant responses at 160-218 and 743-854. A mostly white British donor set with more females was recruited, and clonal diversity was possibly underestimated.

The repertoire was sequenced with immunoSEQ multiplex PCR; TCRdb's copy has only in-frame clones and lacks some. The profile shows some 190,000 clones, around 92% of them singletons. The TCR sequence derives from an adult in good health. The sequencing used peripheral blood, collected on day 0 of AZD1222 vaccination. The chain has TRBV5-8 and TRBJ2-7, with a weak D call TRBD1 (6 bases). CDR3 DNA sequence: TGTGCCAGCTGGGGGCAGGGGTCCTACGAGCAGTACTTC. It encodes CASWGQGSYEQYF.